This is a list of T cell receptor beta chains from one sample in a study of control samples from healthy donors and cancer patients. The repertoire was sequenced with immunoSEQ multiplex PCR; TCRdb's copy has only in-frame clones and lacks some. The sample includes more than 25,000 clones, approximately 93% seen only once; the top ten take 6.6%. Sequenced sample: blood. Every receptor here comes from a man between 60 and 75 years old in good health. CDR3s include the opening cysteine and the closing phenylalanine or tryptophan. The D gene is left open where the match is weak. Clone size is shown for a subset of rows, as once, few, many or a class of expanded clone.

v_call	j_call	d_call	clone_size	cdr3_nt	cdr3_aa
TRBV28	TRBJ1-4	NA	once	TGTGCCAGCAGGATCAATGAAAAACTGTTTTTT	CASRINEKLFF
TRBV7-2	TRBJ2-2	TRBD2	NA	TGTGCCAGCAGGTCGACTAGCGGGGTCACCGGGGAGCTGTTTTTT	CASRSTSGVTGELFF
TRBV6-5	TRBJ1-3	TRBD1	NA	TGTGCCAGCAGTTACTCGAGGACAGGGGGAAACACCATATATTTT	CASSYSRTGGNTIYF
TRBV29-1	TRBJ1-5	TRBD1	NA	TGCAGCGTTCAAAGCACAGGGGGGGATAGCAATCAGCCCCAGCATTTT	CSVQSTGGDSNQPQHF
TRBV19	TRBJ1-5	NA	NA	TGTGCCAGTAGTATTGGGGCAGGCTATAGCAATCAGCCCCAGCATTTT	CASSIGAGYSNQPQHF
TRBV12-3/TRBV12-4	TRBJ2-7	NA	NA	TGTGCCAGCAGTGAATCCTACGAGCAGTACTTC	CASSESYEQYF
TRBV10-1	TRBJ2-5	NA	NA	TGCGCCACCCCCCGGAGGGAGTGGCTAGAGACCCAGTACTTC	CATPRREWLETQYF
TRBV28	TRBJ1-2	NA	NA	TGTGCCAGCAGCTACTTCACGGGATCTGGCTACACCTTC	CASSYFTGSGYTF
TRBV6-5	TRBJ1-3	NA	once	TGTGCCAGCAGTTACGGGAGTTACTCTGGAAACACCATATATTTT	CASSYGSYSGNTIYF
TRBV13	TRBJ2-3	TRBD2	NA	TGTGCCAGCCTCCGACTAGCGGGGGGGCTAGATACGCAGTATTTT	CASLRLAGGLDTQYF
TRBV6-5	TRBJ1-1	TRBD1	NA	TGTGCCAGCAACCCCGGATCAGGGGGCGCGGGAGAAGCTTTCTTT	CASNPGSGGAGEAFF
TRBV2	TRBJ2-1	TRBD1	NA	TGTGCCAGCAGCCTACAGGGGGTCTCCTACAATGAGCAGTTCTTC	CASSLQGVSYNEQFF
TRBV18	TRBJ2-6	NA	NA	TGTGCCAGCTCGGAGGGAACGTCTGGGGCCAACGTCCTGACTTTC	CASSEGTSGANVLTF
TRBV10-1	TRBJ2-3	NA	NA	TGCGCCAGCAGTGAGTCTGGGCCAGATACGCAGTATTTT	CASSESGPDTQYF
TRBV20-1	TRBJ1-5	NA	NA	TGCAGTGCTAGTCTGGATAGCAATCAGCCCCAGCATTTT	CSASLDSNQPQHF
TRBV18	TRBJ2-5	NA	NA	TGTGCCAGCTCACCCCTCCAGGGTTCAGAGACCCAGTACTTC	CASSPLQGSETQYF
TRBV5-1	TRBJ1-2	TRBD1	NA	TGCGCCAGCAGCTTGGCCGGACAGGAAAACTATGGCTACACCTTC	CASSLAGQENYGYTF
TRBV4-3	TRBJ1-4	NA	NA	TGCGCCAGCAGCCAAGTAGCTAGAGGGGAAAAACTGTTTTTT	CASSQVARGEKLFF
TRBV7-3	TRBJ2-1	TRBD2	few	TGTGCCAGCAGCTTAAAGAACTGGACTAGCGGGGGGCCCTACAATGAGCAGTTCTTC	CASSLKNWTSGGPYNEQFF
TRBV7-9	TRBJ1-4	TRBD1	NA	TGTGCCAGCAGCTTAGGCGAACAGGGGGAGGAAAAACTGTTTTTT	CASSLGEQGEEKLFF
TRBV7-9	TRBJ1-2	NA	NA	TGTGCCAGCAGCTTGGCGAGGAATGGCTACACCTTC	CASSLARNGYTF
TRBV6-5	TRBJ1-1	NA	NA	TGTGCCAGCAGACCAGGGCTGAACACTGAAGCTTTCTTT	CASRPGLNTEAFF
TRBV7-9	TRBJ2-7	NA	few	TGTGCCAGCAGCTTTGGTTCCTACGAGCAGTACTTC	CASSFGSYEQYF
TRBV7-8	TRBJ2-7	TRBD2	once	TGTGCCAGCAGCCCCACTAGCGGGGGGCAATACGAGCAGTACTTC	CASSPTSGGQYEQYF
TRBV3-1/TRBV3-2	TRBJ1-1	NA	NA	TGTGCCAGCAGCCTTTTAGGACGCCAGTCCACTGAAGCTTTCTTT	CASSLLGRQSTEAFF
TRBV7-2	TRBJ2-1	NA	NA	TGTGCCAGCAGCCCCTCCAATGAGCAGTTCTTC	CASSPSNEQFF
TRBV19	TRBJ1-2	NA	once	TGTGCCAGTAGTATTGGAGGGTTAGTTAACTATGGCTACACCTTC	CASSIGGLVNYGYTF
TRBV12-3/TRBV12-4	TRBJ1-2	TRBD1	NA	TGTGCCAGCAGTATTCCGGGACAGGGTGGCTACACCTTC	CASSIPGQGGYTF
TRBV2	TRBJ1-1	NA	NA	TGTGCCAGACAATACACTGAAGCTTTCTTT	CARQYTEAFF
TRBV10-1	TRBJ1-2	NA	NA	TGCGCCAGCAGCCCGGGGAATCCTACGGGAGGCTACACCTTC	CASSPGNPTGGYTF
TRBV29-1	TRBJ2-2	TRBD2	NA	TGCAGCGTTAGCGGGGGGCGCACGAACACCGGGGAGCTGTTTTTT	CSVSGGRTNTGELFF
TRBV7-2	TRBJ2-7	NA	NA	TGTGCCAGCAGCTTAGAGTGGGGGTGGTACGAGCAGTACTTC	CASSLEWGWYEQYF
TRBV6-1	TRBJ2-4	TRBD2	NA	TGTGCCAGCAGTGAAGCATCACCGGGACTAGCGGAGAGCAAAAACATTCAGTACTTC	CASSEASPGLAESKNIQYF
TRBV21-1	TRBJ2-2	NA	NA	TGTGCCAGCACTGACCCCATTCTGTTTCCCGGGGAGCTGTTTTTT	CASTDPILFPGELFF
TRBV7-2	TRBJ2-7	TRBD2	NA	TGTGCCAGCAGCCCAGCAGCGGGGGACTACGAGCAGTACTTC	CASSPAAGDYEQYF
TRBV24-1	TRBJ2-7	NA	NA	TGTGCCACCAGTGATCCCCGGGACGGATCCTACGAGCAGTACTTC	CATSDPRDGSYEQYF
TRBV7-2	TRBJ1-2	TRBD1	NA	TGTGCCAGCAGCTTAGGAATAGGACAGGTCGATGGCTACACCTTC	CASSLGIGQVDGYTF
TRBV7-2	TRBJ1-4	NA	NA	TGTGCCAGCAGCGTCTGGGGTGCAACTAATGAAAAACTGTTTTTT	CASSVWGATNEKLFF
TRBV5-1	TRBJ1-1	TRBD1	NA	TGCGCCAGCACCCTGACAGGGGGGAACACTGAAGCTTTCTTT	CASTLTGGNTEAFF
TRBV15	TRBJ2-7	TRBD1	NA	TGTGCCACCAGCAGAGATTTGACAGGGCTAAACTACGAGCAGTACTTC	CATSRDLTGLNYEQYF
TRBV7-2	TRBJ2-3	NA	NA	TGTGCCAGCAGCTTAGCCTACACAGATACGCAGTATTTT	CASSLAYTDTQYF
TRBV7-2	TRBJ2-1	NA	NA	TGTGCCACCGCGAGGGGGGGACTATACAATGAGCAGTTCTTC	CATARGGLYNEQFF
TRBV20-1	TRBJ1-2	TRBD1	NA	TGCAGTGCTAGTGATCCGGACAGGGGCAACTATGGCTACACCTTC	CSASDPDRGNYGYTF
TRBV7-2	TRBJ1-2	TRBD1	NA	TGTGCCAGCACCCGGGACAGGGGACCCTATGGCTACACCTTC	CASTRDRGPYGYTF
TRBV28	TRBJ1-1	NA	NA	TGTGCCAGCAGTTTTCGGACCTCCCACACTGAAGCTTTCTTT	CASSFRTSHTEAFF